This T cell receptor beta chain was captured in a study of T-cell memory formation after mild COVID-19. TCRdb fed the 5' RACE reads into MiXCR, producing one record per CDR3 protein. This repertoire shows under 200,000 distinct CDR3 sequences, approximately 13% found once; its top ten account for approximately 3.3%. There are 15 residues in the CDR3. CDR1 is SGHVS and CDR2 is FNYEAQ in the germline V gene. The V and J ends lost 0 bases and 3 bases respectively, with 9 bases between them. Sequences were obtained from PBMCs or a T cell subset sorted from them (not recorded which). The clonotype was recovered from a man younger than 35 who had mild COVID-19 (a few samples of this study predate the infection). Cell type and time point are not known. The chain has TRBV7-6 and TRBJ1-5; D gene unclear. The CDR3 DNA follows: TGTGCCAGCAGCTTAGCGGGTGTGGACAATCAGCCCCAGCATTTT. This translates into CASSLAGVDNQPQHF.